The 22 T cell receptor beta chains in this list originate from one sample, sequenced in a study of blood T cell repertoires in COVID-19. The repertoire was sequenced with immunoSEQ multiplex PCR; TCRdb's copy has only in-frame clones and lacks some. The data hold about 220,000 clones, with approximately 86% observed a single time. The sample comprised peripheral blood. These receptor sequences come from a man between 40 and 49 years old with acute or convalescent COVID-19.

DNA for the CDR3: TGTGCCAGCAGACGACTACTACAGGGAGAGGAGACCCAGTACTTC. Residues: CASRRLLQGEETQYF. This sequence joins TRBV27 and TRBJ2-5, with a tentative D call TRBD1 (6 bases). The V and J ends lost 6 bases and 5 bases respectively, with 19 bases between them. CDR3 size: 15 residues. The germline V gene has CDR1 MNHEY and CDR2 SMNVEV (reference sequence).

The chain joins TRBV28 to TRBJ2-7; TRBD1 agrees at 7 bases. The CDR3 is 12 amino acids. Germline trimming cut 8 bases from V and 3 bases from J; bases unmatched to any gene: 4. CDR1 is MDHEN and CDR2 is SYDVKM in the germline V gene. The CDR3 spells CASEGQSYEQYF. The CDR3 coding sequence is TGTGCCAGCGAGGGACAGAGCTACGAGCAGTACTTC.

J is TRBJ2-6 and V is TRBV7-6; D call uncertain. Trimming stripped 5 bases from V and 0 bases from J, with 11 bases between. The CDR3 has 16 amino acids. Germline V gives CDR1 SGHVS, CDR2 FNYEAQ. CDR3 protein: CASSAQVRSGANVLTF. The CDR3, as DNA: TGTGCCAGCAGCGCTCAGGTCCGCTCTGGGGCCAACGTCCTGACTTTC.

The chain uses TRBV19 and TRBJ1-5; no firm D call. Germline loops: CDR1 LNHDA, CDR2 SQIVND (reference sequence). The CDR3 runs to 12 residues. The germline V and J ends were trimmed by 3 bases and 6 bases, with 6 bases remaining between them. In DNA, the CDR3 is TGTGCCAGTAGTATTGGGAGTCAGCCCCAGCATTTT. It encodes CASSIGSQPQHF.

V and J are TRBV5-4 and TRBJ1-1; D is ambiguous. V lost 1 base to trimming and J lost 3 bases, with 7 bases between them. From germline, CDR1 is SGHNT and CDR2 YYREEE (reference sequence). The CDR3 contains 13 residues. CDR3 DNA: TGTGCCAGCAGCTTGTTAGAGGACACTGAAGCTTTCTTT. It yields the protein CASSLLEDTEAFF.

The genes are TRBV19 and TRBJ1-4; a weak D match, TRBD1 (5 bases). V dropped 3 bases and J dropped 8 bases, with 25 bases sitting between them. The CDR3 is 18 amino acids. Germline-derived CDR1 and CDR2 are LNHDA and SQIVND (reference sequence). The CDR3 sequence: CASSIYHRGGVSREKLFF. The CDR3 region has the DNA TGTGCCAGTAGTATCTACCACCGGGGGGGGGTGAGTAGGGAAAAACTGTTTTTT.

This chain uses TRBV7-8 with TRBJ1-4, with unresolved D. The germline V gene has CDR1 SGHVS and CDR2 FQNEAQ. Trimming removed 0 bases from V and 8 bases from J, with 10 bases in between. The CDR3 is 14 amino acids. CDR3 nucleotide sequence: TGTGCCAGCAGCTTAGCGGGCAGAAGAGAAAAACTGTTTTTT. Its translation is CASSLAGRREKLFF.

V usage is TRBV25-1 and J usage is TRBJ1-1; D is perhaps TRBD1 (6 bases). From germline, CDR1 is MGHDK and CDR2 SYGVNS. Between the trimmed V and J ends, which lost 4 bases and 5 bases, there was a span of 17 bases. There are 15 residues in the CDR3. This CDR3 is CASSAHPGGATEAFF. The CDR3 bases are TGTGCCAGCAGTGCCCACCCGGGGGGCGCGACTGAAGCTTTCTTT.

This rearrangement joins TRBV5-1 to TRBJ1-3; 10 bases are shared with TRBD1. V lost 7 bases to trimming and J lost 2 bases; unmatched junction nucleotides: 3. The CDR3 length is 14 residues. The germline V gene has CDR1 SGHRS and CDR2 YFSETQ. Here the CDR3 reads CASQTGGPGNTIYF. As DNA, the CDR3 is TGCGCCAGCCAGACAGGGGGCCCTGGAAACACCATATATTTT. The variable domain in full, with the rest retrieved from reference TRBV5-1 and TRBJ1-3, is KAGVTQTPRYLIKTRGQQVTLSCSPISGHRSVSWYQQTPGQGLQFLFEYFSETQRNKGNFPGRFSGRQFSNSRSEMNVSTLELGDSALYLCASQTGGPGNTIYFGEGSWLTVV.

The chain employs TRBV7-9 and TRBJ1-2; D call uncertain. The CDR3 totals 14 residues. The germline V gene has CDR1 SEHNR and CDR2 FQNEAQ (reference sequence). Deletions cut 0 bases from V and 8 bases from J, with 13 bases between. The DNA for the CDR3 is TGTGCCAGCAGCTTAGCCTCTTTAGTCGGGGGCTACACCTTC. Protein product: CASSLASLVGGYTF.

This clone was detected once. V gene TRBV15 combines with J gene TRBJ1-2; the match to TRBD1 covers 10 bases. CDR1 is LNHNV and CDR2 is YYDKDF in the germline V gene (reference sequence). The J segment lost 7 bases and the V segment lost 4 bases, leaving 6 bases of the junction unmatched. The length of the CDR3 is 14 residues. CDR3 DNA: TGTGCCACCAGCACGGGACAGGGGAGGGGTGGCTACACCTTC. Its protein is CATSTGQGRGGYTF.

The rearrangement joins TRBV6-5 to TRBJ1-1; 8 nucleotides line up with TRBD1. The V gene's germline CDR1 is MNHEY and CDR2 SVGAGI. V gave up 6 bases and J gave up 11 bases; unmatched junction bases: 11. The CDR3 loop spans 13 amino acids. The CDR3 nucleotides are TGTGCCAGCAGCGCGGACAGGGATCGAGGGGCTTTCTTT. Its translation: CASSADRDRGAFF.

The V call is TRBV6-5, the J call TRBJ2-1, with 10 bases aligning to TRBD2. The germline gives CDR1 MNHEY, CDR2 SVGAGI. CDR3 length equals 16 residues. After removal of 2 bases from V and 3 bases from J, the junction contained 4 bases not matched to a gene. The CDR3 here is CASSYRTSGLYNEQFF. DNA for the CDR3: TGTGCCAGCAGTTACCGGACTAGCGGCCTCTACAATGAGCAGTTCTTC.

This chain links TRBV28 with TRBJ2-1; 7 positions agree with TRBD2. CDR1 and CDR2 (germline): MDHEN, SYDVKM. CDR3 size: 14 residues. The J segment lost 0 bases and the V segment lost 6 bases, leaving 2 bases of the junction unmatched. The CDR3 nucleotides read TGTGCCAGCAGCTCGGGGGGCTCCTACAATGAGCAGTTCTTC. Its protein is CASSSGGSYNEQFF.

The chain links TRBV6-2 or TRBV6-3 to TRBJ1-1; TRBD1 agrees at 7 bases. CDR1 is MNHEY and CDR2 is SVGEGT in the germline V gene. V gave up 5 bases and J gave up 0 bases; unmatched junction bases: 12. The CDR3 is made up of 17 amino acids. The CDR3 DNA reads TGTGCCAGCAGTCCACGTCCCGGGACAGTAATGAACACTGAAGCTTTCTTT. Translated, it gives CASSPRPGTVMNTEAFF.

The rearrangement links TRBV5-4 to TRBJ2-3, with no clear D. CDR1 is SGHNT and CDR2 is YYREEE in the germline V gene (reference sequence). The CDR3 has 12 amino acids. The V end lost 0 bases, the J end lost 6 bases, and 5 bases lay between the germline ends. The CDR3 protein is CASSLDRDTQYF. The CDR3 nucleotides are TGTGCCAGCAGCTTGGATCGGGATACGCAGTATTTT.

The chain joins TRBV6-5 to TRBJ1-6; tentative D call: TRBD1 (6 bases). Germline lookup yields CDR1 MNHEY and CDR2 SVGAGI. The V end lost 2 bases, the J end lost 10 bases, and 6 bases lay between the germline ends. The CDR3 spans 12 residues. The CDR3 loop reads CASSYQGSPLHF. CDR3 in DNA: TGTGCCAGCAGTTACCAGGGGTCACCCCTCCACTTT.

The chain joins TRBV2 to TRBJ2-3, with D possibly matching TRBD1 (6 bases). The CDR3 is 14 residues long. V was trimmed by 6 bases and J by 2 bases, leaving 12 bases between them. The germline V gene encodes CDR1 SNHLY and CDR2 FYNNEI. The CDR3 sequence is CASRLTGFTDTQYF. CDR3 DNA: TGTGCCAGCAGATTAACAGGGTTCACAGATACGCAGTATTTT.

CDR3 DNA sequence: TGTGCCAGCAGCCGATTACAGGGGGCTGGGGCCAAAAACATTCAGTACTTC. This translates into CASSRLQGAGAKNIQYF. The chain links TRBV11-2 to TRBJ2-4; 9 bases map to TRBD1. J gave up 1 base and V 5 bases, and 9 bases lay outside the gene matches. The germline CDR1 and CDR2 sequences are SGHAT and FQNNGV. The CDR3 has 17 amino acids.

The genes are TRBV2 and TRBJ2-1; 9 positions agree with TRBD1. This CDR3 region has 17 residues. Germline V gene lookup returns CDR1 SNHLY and CDR2 FYNNEI. V lost 6 bases, J lost 7 bases, and 16 bases stayed unmatched. As DNA, the CDR3 is TGTGCCAGCAGGGGTGAGCGGACAGGGGTTGGAGTAAATGAGCAGTTCTTC. This translates into CASRGERTGVGVNEQFF.

The chain is built from TRBV9 and TRBJ2-1; 8 bases map to TRBD2. Per the germline V gene, CDR1 is SGDLS and CDR2 is YYNGEE. The CDR3 spans 15 residues. V was clipped by 3 bases and J by 5 bases; unmatched bases: 7. CDR3 protein: CASSESGRVHNEQFF. The CDR3 DNA reads as TGTGCCAGCAGCGAGAGCGGGAGAGTTCACAATGAGCAGTTCTTC.

The CDR3, as DNA: TGTGCCAGCAGCGACTGGCTGGATGAGCAGTTCTTC. It codes for CASSDWLDEQFF. The genes are TRBV7-6 and TRBJ2-1; D ambiguous. Germline CDR1 reads SGHVS; CDR2 reads FNYEAQ. The CDR3 totals 12 residues. The V end was cut by 5 bases, the J end by 8 bases, with 10 bases between.